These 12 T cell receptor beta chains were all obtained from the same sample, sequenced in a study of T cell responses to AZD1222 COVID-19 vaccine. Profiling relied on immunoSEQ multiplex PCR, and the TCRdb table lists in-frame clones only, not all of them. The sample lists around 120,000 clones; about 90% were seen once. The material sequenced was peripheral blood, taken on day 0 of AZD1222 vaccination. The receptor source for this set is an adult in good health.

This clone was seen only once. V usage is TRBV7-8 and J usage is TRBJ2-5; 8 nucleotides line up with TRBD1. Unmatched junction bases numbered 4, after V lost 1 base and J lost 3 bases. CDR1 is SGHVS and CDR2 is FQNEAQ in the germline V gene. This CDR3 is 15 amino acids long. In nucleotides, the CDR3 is TGTGCCAGCAGCTTAGAGGGACAGGTGAAAGAGACCCAGTACTTC. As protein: CASSLEGQVKETQYF. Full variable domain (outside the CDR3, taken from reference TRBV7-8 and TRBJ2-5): GAGVSQSPRYKVAKRGQDVALRCDPISGHVSLFWYQQALGQGPEFLTYFQNEAQLDKSGLPSDRFFAERPEGSVSTLKIQRTQQEDSAVYLCASSLEGQVKETQYFGPGTRLLVL.

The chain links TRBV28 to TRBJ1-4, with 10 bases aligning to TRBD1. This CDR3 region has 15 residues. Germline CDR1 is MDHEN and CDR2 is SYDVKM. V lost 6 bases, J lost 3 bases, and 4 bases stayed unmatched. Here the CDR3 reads CASRGDRGANEKLFF. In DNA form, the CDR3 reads TGTGCCAGCAGAGGGGACAGGGGTGCTAATGAAAAACTGTTTTTT. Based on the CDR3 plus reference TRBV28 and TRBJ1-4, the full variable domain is DVKVTQSSRYLVKRTGEKVFLECVQDMDHENMFWYRQDPGLGLRLIYFSYDVKMKEKGDIPEGYSVSREKKERFSLILESASTNQTSMYLCASRGDRGANEKLFFGSGTQLSVL.

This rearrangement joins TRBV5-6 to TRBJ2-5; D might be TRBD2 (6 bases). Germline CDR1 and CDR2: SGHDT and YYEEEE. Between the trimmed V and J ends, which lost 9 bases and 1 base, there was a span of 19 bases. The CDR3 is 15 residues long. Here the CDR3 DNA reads TGTGCCACTGTCGTAGGGGCGGGGACCCAAGAGACCCAGTACTTC. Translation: CATVVGAGTQETQYF.

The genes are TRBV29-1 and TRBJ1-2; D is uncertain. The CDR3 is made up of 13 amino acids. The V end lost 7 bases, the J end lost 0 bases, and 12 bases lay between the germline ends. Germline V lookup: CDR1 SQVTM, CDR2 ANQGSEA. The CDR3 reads CSGLTGANYGYTF. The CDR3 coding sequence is TGCAGCGGATTGACCGGAGCTAACTATGGCTACACCTTC.

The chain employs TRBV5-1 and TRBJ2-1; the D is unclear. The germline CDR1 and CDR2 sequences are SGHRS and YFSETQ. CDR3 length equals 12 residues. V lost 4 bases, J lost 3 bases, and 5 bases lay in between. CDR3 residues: CASSASYNEQFF. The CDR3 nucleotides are TGCGCCAGCAGCGCGAGCTACAATGAGCAGTTCTTC.

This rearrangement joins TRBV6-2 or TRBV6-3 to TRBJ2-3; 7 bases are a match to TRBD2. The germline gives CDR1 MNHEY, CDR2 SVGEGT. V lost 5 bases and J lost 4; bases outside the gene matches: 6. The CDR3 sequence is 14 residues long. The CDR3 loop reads CASSRGLSSDTQYF. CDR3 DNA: TGTGCCAGCAGTCGGGGACTATCGTCAGATACGCAGTATTTT.

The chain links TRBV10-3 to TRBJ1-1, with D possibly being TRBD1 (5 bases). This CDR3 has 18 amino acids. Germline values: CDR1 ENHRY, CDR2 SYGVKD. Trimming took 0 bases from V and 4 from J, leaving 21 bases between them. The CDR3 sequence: CAISESPGRTPHITEAFF. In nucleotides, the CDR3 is TGTGCCATCAGTGAGTCGCCAGGTCGGACACCACACATCACTGAAGCTTTCTTT.

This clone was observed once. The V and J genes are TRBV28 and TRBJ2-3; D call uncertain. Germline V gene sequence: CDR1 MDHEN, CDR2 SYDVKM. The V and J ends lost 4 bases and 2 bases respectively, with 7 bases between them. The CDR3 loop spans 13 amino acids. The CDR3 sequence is CASSSRDTDTQYF. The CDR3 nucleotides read TGTGCCAGCAGTTCGCGTGACACAGATACGCAGTATTTT.

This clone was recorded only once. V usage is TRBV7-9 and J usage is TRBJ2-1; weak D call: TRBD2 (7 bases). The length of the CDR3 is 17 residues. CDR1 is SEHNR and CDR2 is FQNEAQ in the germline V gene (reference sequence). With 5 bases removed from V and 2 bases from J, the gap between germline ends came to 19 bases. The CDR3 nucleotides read TGTGCCAGCAGCCCCCTCTATGGGGGGGCCCCCTACAATGAGCAGTTCTTC. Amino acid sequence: CASSPLYGGAPYNEQFF. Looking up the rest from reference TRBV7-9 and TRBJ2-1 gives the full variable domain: DTGVSQNPRHKITKRGQNVTFRCDPISEHNRLYWYRQTLGQGPEFLTYFQNEAQLEKSRLLSDRFSAERPKGSFSTLEIQRTEQGDSAMYLCASSPLYGGAPYNEQFFGPGTRLTVL.

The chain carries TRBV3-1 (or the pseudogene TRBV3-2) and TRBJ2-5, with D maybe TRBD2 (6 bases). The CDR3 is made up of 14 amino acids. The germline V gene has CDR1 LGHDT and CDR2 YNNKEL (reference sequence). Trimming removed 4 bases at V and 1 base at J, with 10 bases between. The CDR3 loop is CASSPRLVQETQYF. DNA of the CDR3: TGTGCCAGCAGCCCTCGACTAGTCCAAGAGACCCAGTACTTC.

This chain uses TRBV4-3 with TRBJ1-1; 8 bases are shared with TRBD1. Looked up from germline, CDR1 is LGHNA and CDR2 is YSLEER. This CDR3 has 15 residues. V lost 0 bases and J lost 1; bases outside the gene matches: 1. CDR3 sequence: CASSQEGTGNTEAFF. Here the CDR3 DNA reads TGCGCCAGCAGCCAAGAGGGGACAGGGAACACTGAAGCTTTCTTT.

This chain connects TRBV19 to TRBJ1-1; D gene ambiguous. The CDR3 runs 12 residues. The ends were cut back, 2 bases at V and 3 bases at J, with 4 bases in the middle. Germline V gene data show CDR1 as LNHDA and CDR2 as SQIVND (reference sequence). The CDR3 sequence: CASSISYTEAFF. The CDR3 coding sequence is TGTGCCAGTAGTATAAGCTACACTGAAGCTTTCTTT.